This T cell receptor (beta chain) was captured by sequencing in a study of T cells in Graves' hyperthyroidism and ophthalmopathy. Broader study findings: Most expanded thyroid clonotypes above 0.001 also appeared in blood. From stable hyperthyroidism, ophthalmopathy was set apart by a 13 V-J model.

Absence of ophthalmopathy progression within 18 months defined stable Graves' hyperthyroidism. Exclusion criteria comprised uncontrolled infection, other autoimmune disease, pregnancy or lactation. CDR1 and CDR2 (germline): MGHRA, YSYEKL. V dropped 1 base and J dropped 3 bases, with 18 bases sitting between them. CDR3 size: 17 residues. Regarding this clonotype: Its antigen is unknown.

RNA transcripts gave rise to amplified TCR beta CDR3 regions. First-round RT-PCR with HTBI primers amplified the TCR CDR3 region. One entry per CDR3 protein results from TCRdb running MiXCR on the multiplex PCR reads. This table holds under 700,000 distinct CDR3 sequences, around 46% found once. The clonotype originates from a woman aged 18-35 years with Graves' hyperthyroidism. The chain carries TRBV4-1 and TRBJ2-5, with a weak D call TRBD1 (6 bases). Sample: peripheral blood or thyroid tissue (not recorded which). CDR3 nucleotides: TGCGCCAGCAGCCAAGTGGTTCGGACAGTGGGGGAAGAGACCCAGTACTTC. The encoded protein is CASSQVVRTVGEETQYF.